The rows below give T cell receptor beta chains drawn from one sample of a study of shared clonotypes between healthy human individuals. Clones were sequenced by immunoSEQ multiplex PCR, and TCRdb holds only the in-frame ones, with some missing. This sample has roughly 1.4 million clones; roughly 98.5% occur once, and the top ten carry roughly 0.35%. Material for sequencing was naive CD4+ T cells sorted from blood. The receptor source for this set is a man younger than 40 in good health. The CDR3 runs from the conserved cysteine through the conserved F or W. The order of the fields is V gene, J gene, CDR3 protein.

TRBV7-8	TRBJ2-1	CASSLAPGHSYNEQFF
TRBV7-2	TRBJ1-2	CASSFGGRPYGYTF
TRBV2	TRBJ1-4	CASSESLTGFEKLFF
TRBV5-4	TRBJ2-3	CASSRTSGYSTDTQYF
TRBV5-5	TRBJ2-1	CASSLALLITSGRGNEQFF
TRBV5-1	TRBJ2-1	CASSFLDSPNEQFF
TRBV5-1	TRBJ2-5	CASSLEGYQETQYF
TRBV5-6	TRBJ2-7	CASSFQGPYEQYF
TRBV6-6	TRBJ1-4	CASSSFTLTNEKLFF
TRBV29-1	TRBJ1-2	CSVVEGNYGYTF
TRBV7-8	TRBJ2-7	CASSLATSGSYEQYF
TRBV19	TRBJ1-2	CASLRVAGGYTF
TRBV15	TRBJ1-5	CATSPGGQPQHF
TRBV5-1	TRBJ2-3	CASSLAPGTSTDTQYF
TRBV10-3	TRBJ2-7	CAITPTGANYEQYF
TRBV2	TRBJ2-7	CATRQGGRYEQYF
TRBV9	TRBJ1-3	CASSVGGRLGSGNTIYF
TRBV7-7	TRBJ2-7	CASSLGQGVSYEQYF
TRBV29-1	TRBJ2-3	CSVGGQTTDTQYF
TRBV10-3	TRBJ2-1	CAESDRGNEQFF
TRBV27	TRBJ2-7	CASSLHVSGGEQYF
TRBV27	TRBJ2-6	CASSRQGLGANVLTF
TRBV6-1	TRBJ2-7	CASSGGGAIHEQYF
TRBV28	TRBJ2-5	CASSLFLGGETQYF
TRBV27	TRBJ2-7	CASSTRTTSYEQYF
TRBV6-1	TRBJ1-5	CASSLNPGLRESQHF
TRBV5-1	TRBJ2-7	CASSLAAGSIVEQYF